The rows below give T cell receptor beta chains drawn from one sample of a study of cytomegalovirus exposure and HLA in healthy donors. This table comes from immunoSEQ multiplex PCR, and its TCRdb copy is limited to in-frame clones, with some not included. The repertoire holds approximately 200,000 clones, 80% to 85% seen once, with around 1.9% in the top ten. Material for sequencing was PBMCs. The receptors here all came from a woman under 30 in good health and CMV-seropositive. CDR3s include the opening cysteine and the closing phenylalanine or tryptophan. The D gene is left open where the match is weak. Not all rows give a size; the values are once, few, many and, for expanded clones, a class.

d_call	j_call	clone_size	v_call	cdr3_aa	cdr3_nt
TRBD2	TRBJ2-3	-	TRBV19	CASSDVAGDTQYF	TGTGCCAGTAGCGACGTAGCGGGGGATACGCAGTATTTT
-	TRBJ1-3	-	TRBV7-7	CAIGGVRGGENPGNTIYF	TGTGCTATAGGGGGAGTTAGAGGCGGAGAAAACCCTGGAAACACCATATATTTT
TRBD1	TRBJ2-4	-	TRBV29-1	CSAGTGGAKNIQYF	TGCAGCGCAGGGACAGGGGGTGCCAAAAACATTCAGTACTTC
TRBD1	TRBJ2-2	-	TRBV7-9	CATFPGQANTGELFF	TGTGCCACCTTTCCCGGACAGGCGAACACCGGGGAGCTGTTTTTT
TRBD1	TRBJ1-2	-	TRBV5-1	CASSWDRRYGYTF	TGCGCCAGCAGCTGGGACAGGAGATATGGCTACACCTTC
TRBD1	TRBJ1-4	-	TRBV7-9	CASSPLTGVISEKLFF	TGTGCCAGCAGCCCTTTGACAGGGGTAATAAGCGAAAAACTGTTTTTT
TRBD1	TRBJ1-5	-	TRBV30	CASGQEYSNQPQHF	TGTGCCTCGGGACAGGAGTATAGCAATCAGCCCCAGCATTTT
TRBD1	TRBJ1-1	few	TRBV6-5	CASRDRGEAEAFF	TGTGCCAGCAGAGACAGGGGGGAGGCTGAAGCTTTCTTT
TRBD1	TRBJ1-6	-	TRBV18	CASSPDRGDSPLHF	TGTGCCAGCTCACCAGACAGGGGTGATTCACCCCTCCACTTT
-	TRBJ2-7	-	TRBV29-1	CSVQGSYEQYF	TGCAGCGTTCAGGGGTCCTACGAGCAGTACTTC
TRBD1	TRBJ2-2	-	TRBV7-9	CAGRGQGNTGELFF	TGTGCCGGAAGGGGACAGGGGAACACCGGGGAGCTGTTTTTT
TRBD1	TRBJ1-2	-	TRBV6-5	CASSPDRAYGYTF	TGTGCCAGCAGCCCGGACAGGGCATATGGCTACACCTTC
TRBD2	TRBJ2-1	-	TRBV15	CATSKGSQGLAVSGEQFF	TGTGCCACCAGCAAGGGGTCCCAAGGACTAGCGGTTTCAGGGGAGCAGTTCTTC
TRBD1	TRBJ1-1	once	TRBV19	CASSIGGGQGRNTEAFF	TGTGCCAGTAGTATAGGGGGAGGACAGGGGAGGAACACTGAAGCTTTCTTT
TRBD1	TRBJ2-5	-	TRBV29-1	CSVEERGTGLETQYF	TGCAGCGTTGAAGAGAGGGGGACAGGGTTAGAGACCCAGTACTTC
-	TRBJ1-1	-	TRBV2	CASSLGVMGTEAFF	TGTGCCAGCAGCTTAGGGGTGATGGGAACTGAAGCTTTCTTT
TRBD1	TRBJ2-7	-	TRBV9	CASSGQGYEQYF	TGTGCCAGCAGCGGACAGGGTTACGAGCAGTACTTC
TRBD1	TRBJ2-1	-	TRBV18	CASSPGQGSNEQFF	TGTGCCAGCTCACCGGGACAGGGGTCCAATGAGCAGTTCTTC
-	TRBJ1-1	-	TRBV6-5	CASSIGQNTEAFF	TGTGCCAGCAGTATTGGACAGAACACTGAAGCTTTCTTT
TRBD2	TRBJ2-1	-	TRBV6-5	CASSQEAGGNEQFF	TGTGCCAGCAGCCAAGAAGCGGGGGGGAATGAGCAGTTCTTC
-	TRBJ2-1	once	TRBV30	CALTIAGPAYNEQFF	TGTGCCCTGACGATCGCGGGACCAGCCTACAATGAGCAGTTCTTC
TRBD2	TRBJ2-7	-	TRBV19	CASSYGGAYEQYF	TGTGCCAGTAGTTACGGGGGGGCCTACGAGCAGTACTTC
TRBD1	TRBJ1-6	once	TRBV5-1	CASSLAGQGSSPLHF	TGCGCCAGCAGCTTAGCTGGACAGGGTTCTTCACCCCTCCACTTT
-	TRBJ2-5	-	TRBV27	CASSSREETQYF	TGTGCCAGTTCCTCCCGCGAAGAGACCCAGTACTTC
-	TRBJ2-3	-	TRBV4-3	CASSQDFHLDTQYF	TGCGCCAGCAGCCAAGATTTTCACTTGGATACGCAGTATTTT
-	TRBJ1-3	-	TRBV5-4	CASSLGTEIRRNTIYF	TGTGCCAGCAGCTTGGGCACAGAGATCCGCCGGAACACCATATATTTT
-	TRBJ2-3	-	TRBV30	CAWMQGRADTQYF	TGTGCCTGGATGCAGGGGAGGGCAGATACGCAGTATTTT
-	TRBJ1-5	-	TRBV2	CASSPNSNQPQHF	TGTGCCAGCAGTCCCAATAGCAATCAGCCCCAGCATTTT
TRBD2	TRBJ2-1	-	TRBV4-2	CASSQAPPTNVRGGYNEQFF	TGTGCCAGCAGCCAAGCGCCCCCTACTAACGTCCGGGGGGGATACAATGAGCAGTTCTTC
-	TRBJ1-5	few	TRBV19	CASSRSGDSNQPQHF	TGTGCCAGTAGCCGCTCAGGGGATAGCAATCAGCCCCAGCATTTT
-	TRBJ1-1	-	TRBV7-9	CASSTIQGPNTEAFF	TGTGCCAGCAGTACAATCCAGGGTCCGAACACTGAAGCTTTCTTT
TRBD1	TRBJ1-1	-	TRBV5-1	CASSPDFGTGSTEAFF	TGCGCCAGCAGCCCGGATTTCGGGACAGGGAGCACTGAAGCTTTCTTT
-	TRBJ1-1	-	TRBV27	CASSAARGAEAFF	TGTGCCAGCAGTGCCGCCCGGGGGGCTGAAGCTTTCTTT
TRBD1	TRBJ2-2	-	TRBV13	CASSFTGQASTGELFF	TGTGCCAGCAGCTTCACGGGACAGGCCAGCACCGGGGAGCTGTTTTTT